This TCR beta chain was profiled in a study of cytomegalovirus exposure and HLA in healthy donors. Libraries were prepared by immunoSEQ multiplex PCR; TCRdb keeps only in-frame clonotypes and omits some of them. In the table there are a few hundred thousand clones, over 80% of which are singletons. The V end lost 5 bases, the J end lost 4 bases, and 12 bases lay between the germline ends. The germline V gene encodes CDR1 MNHNY and CDR2 SVGAGI (reference sequence). The CDR3 loop spans 13 amino acids. The gene calls are TRBV6-6 and TRBJ2-7, with D perhaps TRBD1 (5 bases). The sequencing sample was made of PBMCs. The sequence was obtained from a woman between 18 and 29 years old in good health and CMV-seronegative. The CDR3 region is CASSQSPGYEQYF. The DNA for the CDR3 is TGTGCCAGCAGTCAGTCACCAGGGTACGAGCAGTACTTC.